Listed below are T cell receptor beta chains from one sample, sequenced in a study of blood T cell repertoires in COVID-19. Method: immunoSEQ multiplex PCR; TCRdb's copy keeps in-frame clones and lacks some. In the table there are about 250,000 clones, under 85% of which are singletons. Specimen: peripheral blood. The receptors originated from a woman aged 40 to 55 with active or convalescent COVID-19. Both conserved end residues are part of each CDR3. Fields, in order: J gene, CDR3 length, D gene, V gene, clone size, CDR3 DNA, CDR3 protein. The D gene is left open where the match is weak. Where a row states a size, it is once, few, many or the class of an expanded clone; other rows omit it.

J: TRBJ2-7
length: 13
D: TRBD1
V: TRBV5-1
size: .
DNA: TGCGCCAGCAGCAGGGGACAGTCCTACGAGCAGTACTTC
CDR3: CASSRGQSYEQYF

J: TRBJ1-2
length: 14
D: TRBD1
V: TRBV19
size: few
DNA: TGTGCCAGTAGTGACAGGGCCTCTGGGTATGGCTACACCTTC
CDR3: CASSDRASGYGYTF

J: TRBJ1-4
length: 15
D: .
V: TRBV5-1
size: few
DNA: TGCGCCAGCAGCTCCCTGGACAGCGTTAATGAAAAACTGTTTTTT
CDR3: CASSSLDSVNEKLFF

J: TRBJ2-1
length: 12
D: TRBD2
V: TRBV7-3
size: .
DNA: TGTGCCAGCAGCAAGGGAGGGAATGAGCAGTTCTTC
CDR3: CASSKGGNEQFF

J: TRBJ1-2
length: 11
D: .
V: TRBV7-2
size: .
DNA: TGTGCCAGCAGCGATACAGTCGGCTACACCTTC
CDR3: CASSDTVGYTF

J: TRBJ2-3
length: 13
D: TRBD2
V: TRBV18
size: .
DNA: TGTGCCAGCTCACCCCGAGAAGCGGGAACGCAGTATTTT
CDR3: CASSPREAGTQYF

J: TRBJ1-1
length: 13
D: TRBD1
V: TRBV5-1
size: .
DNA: TGCGCCAGCAGCCAACAGGGGTCGACTGAAGCTTTCTTT
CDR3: CASSQQGSTEAFF

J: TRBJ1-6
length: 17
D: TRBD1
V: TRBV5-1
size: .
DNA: TGCGCCAGCAGCTTGGAAAGGGGGACAGATTATAATTCACCCCTCCACTTT
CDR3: CASSLERGTDYNSPLHF

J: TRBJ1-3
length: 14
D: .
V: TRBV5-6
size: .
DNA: TGTGCCAGCAGCTTCTATAGCTCTGGAAACACCATATATTTT
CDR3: CASSFYSSGNTIYF

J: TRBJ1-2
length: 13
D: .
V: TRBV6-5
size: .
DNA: TGTGCCAGCAGTAGAGCGGGGGCGCATGGCTACACCTTC
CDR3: CASSRAGAHGYTF

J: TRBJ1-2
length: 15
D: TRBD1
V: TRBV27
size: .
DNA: TGTGCCAGCAGCCGGGACAGGCGTTTGGGGTATGGCTACACCTTC
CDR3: CASSRDRRLGYGYTF

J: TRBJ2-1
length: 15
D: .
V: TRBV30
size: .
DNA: TGTGCCTGGAGTTGGGGGGAGATTTCCTACAATGAGCAGTTCTTC
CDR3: CAWSWGEISYNEQFF

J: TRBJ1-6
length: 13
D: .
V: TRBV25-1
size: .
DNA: TGTGCCAGCAGTGAATATCAGGCTTCACCCCTCCACTTT
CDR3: CASSEYQASPLHF

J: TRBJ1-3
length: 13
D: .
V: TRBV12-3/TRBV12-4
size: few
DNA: TGTGCCAGCTTGAGGGTGGAAGGAAACACCATATATTTT
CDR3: CASLRVEGNTIYF

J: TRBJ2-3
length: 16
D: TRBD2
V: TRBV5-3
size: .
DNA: TGTGCCAGAAGCTATCGACGGGGGGTCCGCACAGATACGCAGTATTTT
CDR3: CARSYRRGVRTDTQYF

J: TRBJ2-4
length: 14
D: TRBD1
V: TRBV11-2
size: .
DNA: TGTGCCAGCAGCACAGGGGGCGCCCAAAACATTCAGTACTTC
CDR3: CASSTGGAQNIQYF

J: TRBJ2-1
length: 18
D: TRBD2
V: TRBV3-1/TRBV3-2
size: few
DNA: TGTGCCAGCAGCCATAAACCGACGGGACTAGACTTTTACAATGAGCAGTTCTTC
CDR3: CASSHKPTGLDFYNEQFF

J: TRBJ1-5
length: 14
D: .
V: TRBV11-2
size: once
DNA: TGTGCCAGCAGCTCTCGGTCCAGCAATCAGCCCCAGCATTTT
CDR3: CASSSRSSNQPQHF

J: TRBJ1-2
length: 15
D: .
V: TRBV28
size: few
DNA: TGTGCCAGCAGTCTCTCCGGGGAATTTATCTATGGCTACACCTTC
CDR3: CASSLSGEFIYGYTF

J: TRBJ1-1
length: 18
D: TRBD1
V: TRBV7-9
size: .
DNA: TGTGCCAGCAGCCGACTAAGGGGACAGGGGGCTGAGGACACTGAAGCTTTCTTT
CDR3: CASSRLRGQGAEDTEAFF

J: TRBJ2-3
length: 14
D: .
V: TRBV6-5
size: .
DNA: TGTGCCAGCAGTCAACAGGGGGGGGCAGATACGCAGTATTTT
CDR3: CASSQQGGADTQYF

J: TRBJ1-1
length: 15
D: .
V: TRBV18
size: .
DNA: TGTGCCAGCTCACCAGAGGAGGTCGGGTACACTGAAGCTTTCTTT
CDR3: CASSPEEVGYTEAFF

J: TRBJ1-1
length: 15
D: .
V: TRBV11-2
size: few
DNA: TGTGCCAGCAGCTTAGATTTAGGCCGCGGCACTGAAGCTTTCTTT
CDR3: CASSLDLGRGTEAFF

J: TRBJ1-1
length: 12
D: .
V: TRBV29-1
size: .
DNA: TGCAGCGTCCTTCAGGGTTTCACTGAAGCTTTCTTT
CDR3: CSVLQGFTEAFF